This T cell receptor beta chain was sequenced in a study of beta chain features in type 1 diabetes. At the level of the study: The patient and healthy donor groups were comparable for age, gender and cell yields.

A remark on this clone: Its antigen is currently unknown.

The isolated RNA, all of it, was reverse transcribed, so expressed TCRB transcripts were what got sequenced. Data came from immunoSEQ multiplex PCR; TCRdb stores just in-frame clones and leaves some out. The sample yields under 550,000 clones, about 10% seen once. This CDR3 comprises 12 residues. The V gene's germline CDR1 is SEHNR and CDR2 FQNEAQ (reference sequence). Stem cell-like memory, regulatory, central memory and naive CD4+ cells were sorted via CD45RO/CCR7/CD25/CD127/CD95/CD27. Study observations and caveats: Resolution of whether HLA type affects TCRB rearrangement was not achieved here. Highly expressing activated T cells could be over-counted with a cDNA template.

The source of this sequence is a woman younger than 30 in good health. The V gene is TRBV7-9, the J gene TRBJ2-5; TRBD1 or TRBD2 may be the D gene (6 bases each). The J call may be in error: the DNA end matches TRBJ2-7 better. Sequencing input: naive CD4+ T cells from blood. The chain's CDR3 is CASSPGGNEQYF. CDR3 coding DNA: TGTGCCAGCAGCCCCGGGGGCAACGAGCAGTACTTC.